This T cell receptor (beta chain) was recorded in a study of T cell responses to AZD1222 COVID-19 vaccine. Study in general: Second-dose groups at about 4 or about 12 weeks were pooled. Study results and limitations: Only a handful of AZD1222 recipients tested seropositive at baseline. Reportedly, close to half of spike-specific TCRs are directed against unmutated variant regions. Females made up more of the donors, who were largely white British, and clonal diversity may have come out too low.

A remark on this clone: The antigen remains unidentified.

This CDR3 is built from 15 residues. The V and J ends lost 1 base and 4 bases respectively, with 13 bases between them. The germline V gene encodes CDR1 SGHTA and CDR2 FQGNSA. TCRdb's table, derived via immunoSEQ multiplex PCR, lists solely in-frame clones and lacks some. The sample shows 150,000 or so clones, around 94% of them seen only once. The sequence was obtained from an adult in good health. The chain combines TRBV7-2 with TRBJ1-2, with D possibly being TRBD1 (6 bases). The specimen was peripheral blood, collected on day 0 of AZD1222 vaccination. CDR3 loop: CASSLGGQGTYGYTF. The CDR3 DNA sequence: TGTGCCAGCAGCTTAGGGGGACAAGGCACCTATGGCTACACCTTC.